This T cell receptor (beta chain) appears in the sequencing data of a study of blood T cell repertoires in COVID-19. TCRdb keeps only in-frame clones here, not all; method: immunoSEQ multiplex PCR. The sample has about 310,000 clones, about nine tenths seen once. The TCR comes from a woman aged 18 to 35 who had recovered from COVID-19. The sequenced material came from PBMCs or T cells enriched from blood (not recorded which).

Here the CDR3 DNA reads TGCGCCAGCAGCCAAGATCTCATGCAGGGGGTTGAAGCTTTCTTT. It encodes CASSQDLMQGVEAFF. The chain uses TRBV4-3 and TRBJ1-1; 7 nucleotides match TRBD1. CDR1 and CDR2 from the germline V gene are LGHNA and YSLEER. The length of the CDR3 is 15 residues. V gave up 0 bases and J gave up 7 bases; unmatched junction bases: 8.